Below are 26 T cell receptor beta chains sequenced from a single sample in a study of shared clonotypes between healthy human individuals. Clones were sequenced by immunoSEQ multiplex PCR, and TCRdb holds only the in-frame ones, with some missing. Seen here are around 560,000 clones, approximately 95% observed once, and the top ten hold about 0.11%. CD45RO-negative, CCR7-positively selected cells formed the naive CD8 fraction, excluding terminally differentiated effector memory CD45RA+ cells. The sample was naive CD8+ T cells sorted from blood. The origin of the receptors is a woman aged 25 to 39 in good health.

The rearrangement links TRBV6-5 to TRBJ2-5; D gene unclear. The DNA matches TRBJ2-7 better at its end, which makes the J call doubtful. Looked up from germline, CDR1 is MNHEY and CDR2 is SVGAGI. The CDR3 is 13 residues long. Written as DNA, the CDR3 is TGTGCCAGCAGTTACACGGTTATCTACGAGCAGTACTTC. Protein product: CASSYTVIYEQYF.

The chain is built from TRBV10-2 and TRBJ2-7, with 7 bases that match TRBD1. After removal of 4 bases from V and 3 bases from J, the junction contained 9 bases not matched to a gene. This CDR3 region has 15 residues. In germline, CDR1 is WSHSY, CDR2 SAAADI. The CDR3 reads CASSAVRDSHYEQYF. The CDR3 DNA reads as TGCGCCAGCAGTGCCGTCCGGGACAGCCACTACGAGCAGTACTTC.

The chain couples TRBV6-1 to TRBJ2-1, with 14 bases lining up with TRBD2. Germline CDR1 MNHNS, CDR2 SASEGT. The CDR3 covers 17 residues. V was pared by 4 bases and J by 8 bases, with 10 bases of the junction left unmatched. CDR3 DNA sequence: TGTGCCAGCAGTGGACTAGCGGGAGGGGCCCTTCAGGATGAGCAGTTCTTC. Translating it yields CASSGLAGGALQDEQFF.

The chain uses TRBV7-2 and TRBJ1-5; 10 bases line up with TRBD1. J lost 5 bases, V lost 5 bases, and 3 bases had no gene match. The CDR3 is made up of 14 amino acids. The V gene's germline CDR1 is SGHTA and CDR2 FQGNSA. This CDR3 reads CASSGGTGDQPQHF. The DNA for the CDR3 is TGTGCCAGCAGCGGGGGGACAGGGGATCAGCCCCAGCATTTT.

In this sample, this clone turned up a few times. The chain is built from TRBV5-4 and TRBJ1-1; D is perhaps TRBD1 (6 bases). The CDR3 totals 12 residues. V shed 5 bases and J shed 5 bases, with 10 bases lying between them. Germline assignment: CDR1 SGHNT and CDR2 YYREEE (reference sequence). The CDR3 loop reads CASRQGGTEAFF. CDR3 bases: TGTGCCAGCAGACAGGGCGGAACTGAAGCTTTCTTT.

The gene calls are TRBV11-2 and TRBJ2-5; 8 bases match TRBD1. The J call may be incorrect, as the DNA end agrees better with TRBJ2-7. This CDR3 region has 16 residues. The V gene's germline CDR1 is SGHAT and CDR2 FQNNGV. CDR3 protein: CASSWARTGSSYEQYF. In DNA, the CDR3 is TGTGCCAGCAGCTGGGCCCGGACAGGGAGCTCCTACGAGCAGTACTTC.

The chain is built from TRBV11-2 and TRBJ2-1; 12 nucleotides match TRBD2. The CDR3 spans 16 residues. J lost 8 bases, V lost 5 bases, and 10 bases had no gene match. In germline, CDR1 is SGHAT, CDR2 FQNNGV. CDR3 sequence (DNA): TGTGCCAGCAGCCTACCGCTAGCGGGAGGGAGCGATGAGCAGTTCTTC. This sequence encodes CASSLPLAGGSDEQFF.

Notes on this clone: The same CDR3 arises from other DNA sequences in this sample as well. This chain joins TRBV29-1 and TRBJ2-1; the D is unclear. Trimming shortened V by 3 bases and J by 5 bases, and 2 bases separated the two germline ends. This CDR3 is 10 amino acids long. Germline V gene data show CDR1 as SQVTM and CDR2 as ANQGSEA. The CDR3 is CSVDNNEQFF. For the CDR3, the DNA is TGCAGCGTTGATAACAATGAGCAGTTCTTC.

The chain employs TRBV28 and TRBJ2-2, with 11 positions matching TRBD2. V trimming: 6 bases; J trimming: 6 bases; junction bases outside the gene matches: 3. This CDR3 region has 14 residues. In germline, CDR1 is MDHEN, CDR2 SYDVKM. Written as DNA, the CDR3 is TGTGCCAGCAGCGGGACTAGCGGCTCCGGGGAGCTGTTTTTT. Its protein product is CASSGTSGSGELFF.

The rearrangement uses TRBV5-6 and TRBJ2-3; TRBD2 matches at 11 bases. With V trimmed by 2 bases and J by 3 bases, 5 bases remained unmatched. Germline CDR1 and CDR2: SGHDT and YYEEEE. The CDR3 extends over 16 amino acids. Written as DNA, the CDR3 is TGTGCCAGCAGCTTTTGGCTAGCGGGAGGTACAGATACGCAGTATTTT. Encoded protein: CASSFWLAGGTDTQYF.

The chain uses TRBV27 and TRBJ2-2; D possibly corresponds to TRBD1 (6 bases). Germline assignment: CDR1 MNHEY and CDR2 SMNVEV (reference sequence). This CDR3 is 15 amino acids long. Trimming left V 6 bases short and J 4 bases short, with 15 bases between. In DNA form, the CDR3 reads TGTGCCAGCAGCCCCGGGACAATGGGCACCGGGGAGCTGTTTTTT. Encoded protein: CASSPGTMGTGELFF.

The chain combines TRBV9 with TRBJ2-7, with 9 nucleotides matching TRBD1. Trimming cost V 4 bases and J 3 bases; bases outside gene matches: 8. There are 15 residues in the CDR3. Germline V CDR1 and CDR2: SGDLS, YYNGEE. The CDR3 spells CASSPRTGENYEQYF. In DNA form, the CDR3 reads TGTGCCAGCAGCCCTAGGACAGGGGAAAACTACGAGCAGTACTTC.

This chain connects TRBV10-3 to TRBJ1-1; the D is unclear. Trimming took off 8 bases at V and 4 bases at J, with 17 bases between the two ends. This CDR3 is built from 14 residues. Germline values: CDR1 ENHRY, CDR2 SYGVKD. CDR3 sequence: CAIRNGGGVTEAFF. In DNA form, the CDR3 reads TGTGCCATCCGTAACGGAGGAGGAGTCACTGAAGCTTTCTTT.

J is TRBJ1-1 and V is TRBV11-2, with TRBD1 matching over 7 bases. The germline V gene encodes CDR1 SGHAT and CDR2 FQNNGV. J lost 5 bases, V lost 1 base, and 7 bases had no gene match. The CDR3 sequence is 15 residues long. The CDR3 nucleotides read TGTGCCAGCAGCTTAGCCTACAGGGGAAAAACTGAAGCTTTCTTT. It translates to CASSLAYRGKTEAFF.

This clone occurred once. This chain uses TRBV11-3 with TRBJ1-5; D gene unclear. Germline loops: CDR1 SGHNT, CDR2 YENEEA. Trimming removed 4 bases from V and 3 bases from J, with 10 bases in between. This CDR3 has 14 residues. The CDR3 sequence: CASSSPSFNQPQHF. For the CDR3, the DNA is TGTGCCAGCAGCTCCCCATCTTTCAATCAGCCCCAGCATTTT.

The chain couples TRBV2 to TRBJ2-5; 8 bases agree with TRBD2. The CDR3 covers 14 residues. The J segment lost 5 bases and the V segment lost 7 bases, leaving 9 bases of the junction unmatched. Per the germline V gene, CDR1 is SNHLY and CDR2 is FYNNEI. The CDR3 is CASNERERTETQYF. The CDR3 DNA sequence: TGTGCCAGCAATGAGCGGGAGAGGACGGAGACCCAGTACTTC.

Concerning this clone itself: The sample holds other DNA sequences that translate to the same CDR3. V and J are TRBV7-3 and TRBJ2-3; the match to TRBD1 covers 10 bases. Trimming removed 4 bases from V and 0 bases from J; junction bases left unmatched: 1. This CDR3 region has 15 residues. Per the germline V gene, CDR1 is SGHTA and CDR2 is FQGTGA. CDR3 sequence (DNA): TGTGCCAGCAGCTCGACAGGGGGCAGCACAGATACGCAGTATTTT. Its translation is CASSSTGGSTDTQYF.

The J gene is TRBJ1-3, the V gene TRBV19, with D unresolved. Germline V CDR1 and CDR2: LNHDA, SQIVND (reference sequence). This CDR3 has 16 residues. V gave up 8 bases and J gave up 0 bases, with 17 bases separating them. CDR3 DNA sequence: TGTGCCAGTCGGGATGGCAGCCAGAGCTCTGGAAACACCATATATTTT. It encodes CASRDGSQSSGNTIYF.

The V and J genes are TRBV7-9 and TRBJ2-7; D remains ambiguous. CDR1 SEHNR and CDR2 FQNEAQ come from the germline V gene (reference sequence). CDR3 size: 11 residues. V was pared by 2 bases and J by 3 bases, with 2 bases between. The CDR3 bases are TGTGCCAGCAGCTTATTCTACGAGCAGTACTTC. Its translation is CASSLFYEQYF.

J is TRBJ2-7 and V is TRBV4-1; D is unresolved. This CDR3 contains 15 residues. Germline assignment: CDR1 MGHRA and CDR2 YSYEKL. V was cut by 0 bases and J by 3 bases, with 12 bases left in between. This CDR3 is CASSQDLRTGYEQYF. The CDR3 region has the DNA TGCGCCAGCAGCCAAGACCTAAGGACGGGCTACGAGCAGTACTTC.

This chain joins TRBV6-1 and TRBJ1-1, with TRBD1 identical over 7 bases. Germline CDR1 reads MNHNS; CDR2 reads SASEGT. V shed 6 bases, J shed 5 bases, and the junction held 9 bases outside the gene matches. The CDR3 is 14 residues long. The CDR3 DNA follows: TGTGCCAGCAGGAGCGACAGGGATTGGACTGAAGCTTTCTTT. The encoded protein is CASRSDRDWTEAFF.

This clone was recorded only once. The chain couples TRBV6-1 to TRBJ1-1; D is undetermined. CDR1 and CDR2 (germline): MNHNS, SASEGT. Trimming left V 2 bases short and J 3 bases short, with 13 bases between. The CDR3 runs 15 residues. The CDR3 sequence: CASSEHYRRDTEAFF. CDR3 in DNA: TGTGCCAGCAGTGAACACTACCGAAGGGACACTGAAGCTTTCTTT.

This clone has a single count. The chain uses TRBV2 and TRBJ2-1, with 7 bases fitting TRBD2. V shed 8 bases and J 1 base; nucleotides not matched to a gene: 5. Germline assignment: CDR1 SNHLY and CDR2 FYNNEI. There are 14 residues in the CDR3. Here the CDR3 reads CASGAGTSYNEQFF. DNA of the CDR3: TGTGCCAGCGGAGCGGGGACTTCCTACAATGAGCAGTTCTTC.

The V gene is TRBV7-7, the J gene TRBJ2-3; 11 bases are shared with TRBD1. The germline gives CDR1 SSHAT, CDR2 FNYEAQ (reference sequence). J lost 5 bases, V lost 3 bases, and 4 bases had no gene match. The CDR3 runs 15 residues. In DNA form, the CDR3 reads TGTGCCAGCAGCTTTGGACAGGGGGCGGGAGATACGCAGTATTTT. It specifies CASSFGQGAGDTQYF.

V is TRBV5-1 and J is TRBJ2-1; no definite D call. The germline CDR1 and CDR2 sequences are SGHRS and YFSETQ. Trimming shortened V by 0 bases and J by 8 bases, and 15 bases separated the two germline ends. The CDR3 consists of 15 residues. CDR3 DNA sequence: TGCGCCAGCAGCTTGGGAGTTGATTCCACCGATGAGCAGTTCTTC. This encodes CASSLGVDSTDEQFF.

The rearrangement links TRBV27 to TRBJ2-1; 9 bases fit TRBD2. The CDR3 extends over 15 amino acids. Germline assignment: CDR1 MNHEY and CDR2 SMNVEV (reference sequence). Germline trimming cut 5 bases from V and 6 bases from J; bases unmatched to any gene: 8. The CDR3 sequence: CASSPLAGVLNEQFF. In DNA form, the CDR3 reads TGTGCCAGCAGTCCGTTAGCGGGAGTTCTCAATGAGCAGTTCTTC.